This TCR beta chain was profiled in a study of blood T cells in healthy people across ages (dated by TCRdb to about 2015). Study-wide context: Template switching captured roughly one uniquely barcoded TCR beta cDNA molecule per two T cells in model experiments. Age-related changes in TCR beta repertoire diversity were measured in the study by deep sequencing normalized with unique cDNA molecular identifiers. The donors were divided into four age groups: young (average 16 years), middle-aged (approximately 39), aged (roughly 60) and long-lived (approximately 74). For two donors (one aged 18 to 30 and one aged 80 or older), the study analyzed two additional independent replicas of 1 million unique cDNA reads from the same blood draw.

Reading from cysteine to phenylalanine, the CDR3 counts 19 amino acids. Only the CDR3 part of the read is kept: 57 bases, read in frame from the first base. The germline V gene encodes CDR1 SGHTA and CDR2 FQGTGA. Trimming removed 4 bases from V and 3 bases from J, leaving 26 bases between the germline ends. Remarks on this clonotype: The clone's antigen remains unknown. Nothing much larger sits one base from this clone, and base qualities are not available.

Overall study results and their limits: The long-lived group showed more naive CD4+ T cells, fewer expanded clones and increased TCR diversity than the aged group, suggesting age selection. Estimates of total diversity based on one million sequenced T cells were considered lower bounds and underestimates. Observed TCR beta diversity per million T cells fell roughly linearly with age, and a significant reduction was already apparent by age roughly 40. There was a strong correlation between observed TCR beta diversity and the percentage of naive T cells measured by flow cytometry. Donor CMV infection status was unknown, potentially confounding age-related changes in expanded clonotypes. Conclusive comparison of naive and antigen-experienced compartments was prevented by the profiling of bulk unsorted PBMCs.

Systemically healthy Caucasian individuals from Russia, 35 to 50 in total and aged 6 to 90 years, were included as donors. Around 9.9 milliliters of peripheral blood were collected from each donor into EDTA-treated Vacutainer tubes. Ficoll-Paque density-gradient centrifugation was used to isolate PBMCs, with at least 6.5 million per sample. Total RNA, at least 5 micrograms per sample, was extracted from PBMCs with Trizol reagent. For every donor, an aliquot of PBMCs went through flow cytometry to measure the percentages of naive CD45RAhigh/CD27high T cells. The method was 5' RACE. TCRdb records Illumina HiSeq 2500 as the sequencer. A second about 7 to 11 cycle PCR used a sample-barcoded 5' primer and a J-beta primer mix. Each TCR beta cDNA molecule received a unique molecular identifier from a template-switch 5' adaptor carrying 12 random nucleotides. Each sample yielded at least 3 million CDR3-containing paired-end reads. First-strand cDNA synthesis was performed from all RNA using the Mint cDNA synthesis kit, with priming by a TRBC-specific oligonucleotide. Following uracil-DNA glycosylase treatment, all cDNA underwent a first 18-cycle PCR with the universal primers M1SS and BC2_uni_R. The original pipeline was this. For normalization, 1 million high-quality reads, each with a distinct molecular identifier, were randomly selected from each sample. Instead of being binned into consensus sequences, reads with shared molecular identifiers were discarded. MiTCR, with a Q25 quality threshold and the strictest error-elimination algorithm, was used for CDR3 identification, clonotype clustering and error correction. A nonparametric unseen species model with Euler transformation was used to estimate lower-bound total TCR beta diversity. TCRdb applied fastp at Q25 and MiXCR to the public reads, then kept only in-frame beta chains. Identical CDR3 proteins give one entry, which carries the most common genes and DNA. V and J calls and clone size were set by TCRdb, not the authors. The table for this sample lists roughly 1,000,000 distinct CDR3 sequences; about 25% of them were counted only once. The ten most abundant clones make up around 0.7% of the sample.

These data were likewise used in another study, on T cells of mothers and their children. From that second study: Nine systemically healthy Caucasian individuals, comprising three mothers and their six children, were included as donors. cDNA synthesis used all of the extracted RNA, with 1.5 ug of RNA in each 15 ul reaction. Sample barcodes and 2-4 random nucleotides were added via the M1S primer in the second PCR. Over 9 million TCR beta CDR3 reads came from each mother, compared with some 3 million reads from each child. Thymic selection shapes the output of TCR recombination in a similar way in related and unrelated pairs, and inherited differences have a minor effect. Normalized repertoire overlap in related mother-child pairs was always slightly higher than in unrelated mother-child pairs, but the difference was never significant. No persistent microchimeric T cell clones were found, with a detection sensitivity of around 100 clones per million clonotypes. The study used deep NGS to compare TCR beta repertoires of mothers and children, seeking features distinguishing related mother-child pairs from unrelated individuals. The mean age was about 37 +/- 4 years for the mothers and approximately 11 +/- 4 years for the children. After adapters were ligated using NEBNext reagents, the libraries underwent 100+100 nt paired-end sequencing on an Illumina HiSeq 2000. To prevent cross-contamination, the mother and child libraries were prepared a month apart and were sequenced in separate runs. Between roughly 500,000 and 2,300,000 distinct TCR beta clonotypes were identified per donor. Naive TCR beta clonotypes were estimated from low-frequency clonotypes matched to each donor's FACS-determined naive share, without sorting.

What was sequenced was blood. Recombination connected TRBV7-3 to TRBJ2-3; the D gene is possibly TRBD1, with 5 bases matching. The clonotype originates from a girl aged 2 to 9 in good health. The DNA is TGTGCCAGCAGCTCAACCCCCGGAGACGGACACCCTCGGACAGATACGCAGTATTTT. This encodes CASSSTPGDGHPRTDTQYF.